A single TCR beta chain is shown here with its context. What antigen it recognizes has not been identified. Base qualities are not at hand, and no much larger clone is one base apart. Each collaborating institution followed its own protocols to collect whole blood in K2EDTA tubes. For TCRbeta analysis, collaborators shipped samples as frozen whole blood, isolated PBMCs, or DNA extracted from either of those sample types. TCRbeta CDR3 regions were amplified from genomic DNA using the immunoSEQ Assay, a bias-controlled multiplex PCR. The study's own analysis went as follows. Within the assay, amplification of reference gene primers was used to estimate how many nucleated cells each sample contained. To quantify the absolute abundance of each unique TCRbeta CDR3 rearrangement, sequence reads were collapsed and filtered. Productive Simpson clonality was computed per sample as the square root of Simpson's diversity index over productive rearrangements. In TCRdb, the immuneACCESS table is reduced to in-frame sequences with V and J assigned. These tables do not hold every clone; where another copy was compared, an unresolved V gene accounts for under half, and the others remain unexplained. V, J and clone size reflect that table, while D and trimming were determined from the DNA. This sample gives tens of thousands of clones in total; roughly 89% of them show up just once. The ten largest account for nearly 5% of the sample.

This sample is part of a study of blood T cell repertoires in COVID-19 (dated by TCRdb to the early 2020s). General notes on the study: Samples from collaborators originated in the United States, Italy and Spain and spanned both the acute and convalescent phases of COVID-19. Sample metadata almost always included a de-identified subject ID, COVID-19 status, age in years and sex. A freely available public database, intended as a resource for researchers studying the immune response to SARS-CoV-2, is where the repertoires were released. HLA class I and class II types, where available, came from metadata supplied by the sample provider rather than from assay-based typing. Deeply sampled blood TCRbeta repertoires from subjects exposed to, actively infected with, or recovered from COVID-19 were included in the dataset. The material from the prospective study consisted of cDNA or gDNA derived from T cells, B-cell-depleted T cells, or PBMCs. The samples were drawn from two sources: the first 160 participants of the ongoing ImmuneRACE study, and 1,254 subjects contributed by 6 global collaborators. What the authors observed across the whole study: The quantity of clinical and demographic metadata differed by source and by participant and was supplied without curation.

Including cysteine and phenylalanine, the CDR3 has 13 amino acids. Only the CDR3 region is kept as DNA, spanning 39 bases read in frame from base 1. V trim: 5 bases; J trim: 10 bases; unmatched bases: 9. Based on the germline V gene, the CDR1 and CDR2 sequences are MNHEY and SVGAGI. This chain joins TRBV6-5 to TRBJ1-1; 8 nucleotides in the junction match TRBD1. Specimen: peripheral blood. This receptor was obtained from a man aged 55 to 70 with active COVID-19. The nucleotides read TGTGCCAGCAGTCCGGACCCCAGGGGGCGAGCTTTCTTT. Protein translation: CASSPDPRGRAFF.